The sample holds a few counts of the clone carrying this TCR beta chain. Among all donors, each was a healthy Caucasian. V dropped 2 bases and J dropped 1 base, with 12 bases sitting between them. CDR3 length: 15 residues. CDR1 is MGHDK, CDR2 SYGVNS, per germline. This entry comes from a study of identical twins. MiXCR was run by TCRdb on the 5' RACE reads, yielding one entry per CDR3 protein. Among roughly 1,500,000 distinct CDR3 sequences listed, roughly a third were seen once. Sequencing used cord blood. V usage is TRBV25-1 and J usage is TRBJ2-7; D is uncertain. The receptor's source is a newborn girl in good health. The CDR3 reads CASSEPASPSYEQYF. CDR3 bases: TGTGCCAGCAGTGAACCGGCTAGTCCTTCCTACGAGCAGTACTTC.